This T cell receptor beta chain originates from a study of blood T cell repertoires in COVID-19 (dated by TCRdb to 2019 to 2021). About the study as a whole: Collaborator samples came from the United States, Italy and Spain and covered acute and convalescent phases of COVID-19. The material from the prospective study consisted of cDNA or gDNA derived from T cells, B-cell-depleted T cells, or PBMCs. Deeply sampled blood TCRbeta repertoires from subjects exposed to, actively infected with, or recovered from COVID-19 were included in the dataset. A freely available public database, intended as a resource for researchers studying the immune response to SARS-CoV-2, is where the repertoires were released. The samples were drawn from two sources: the first 160 participants of the ongoing ImmuneRACE study, and over 1,000 subjects contributed by 6 global collaborators. Nearly every sample came with metadata listing a de-identified subject ID, COVID-19 status, age in years and sex. Where available, HLA class I and class II types were obtained from metadata supplied by the sample provider rather than from assay-based typing.

What the research found in general, with its limitations: Clinical and demographic metadata were provided uncurated, with the amount varying by source and participant.

The immunoSEQ Assay, a bias-controlled multiplex PCR, was used to amplify TCRbeta CDR3 regions from genomic DNA. The study's own analysis went as follows. Within the assay, amplification of reference gene primers was used to estimate how many nucleated cells each sample contained. To quantify the absolute abundance of each unique TCRbeta CDR3 rearrangement, sequence reads were collapsed and filtered. For each sample, productive Simpson clonality was calculated as the square root of Simpson's diversity index over productive rearrangements. What TCRdb holds here is the immuneACCESS table cut down to in-frame rearrangements. Part of the clones is not present; checked against another copy, under half of the missing clones reflect an unresolved V gene, and the others are unexplained. V and J calls and clone size follow that table, whereas D and trimming were derived from the DNA. Recorded for this sample are roughly 300,000 clones; approximately 85% of them occurred a single time. More than 10% of the sample is in the top ten clones.

Each collaborating institution followed its own protocols to collect whole blood in K2EDTA tubes. For TCRbeta analysis, collaborator samples were shipped as frozen whole blood, as isolated PBMCs, or as DNA extracted from either sample type. There are 17 amino acids in the CDR3, from cysteine to phenylalanine inclusive. The sequence is cut down to CDR3 DNA, 51 bases in frame from base 1. The germline V gene encodes CDR1 SGHDN and CDR2 FVKESK. Here V drops 4 bases and J drops 5 bases, and the junction holds 10 bases not matched to any gene. Concerning this clone: Its specific antigen is unknown. The sample holds no much larger clone one base away, and base qualities are not on file.

The V gene is TRBV14 and the J gene is TRBJ2-1, with 11 junctional bases fitting TRBD2. The clonotype comes from a human donor in a cohort sampled during active COVID-19. Input material: peripheral blood. The nucleotides are TGTGCCAGCAGCCCCCCGCCGGGACTAGCGGTACACAATGAGCAGTTCTTC. Its protein reads: CASSPPPGLAVHNEQFF.